The 2 T cell receptor beta chains reported below all come from one sample, sequenced in a study of neoadjuvant nivolumab and ipilimumab in lung cancer. TCRdb's table, derived via immunoSEQ multiplex PCR, lists solely in-frame clones and lacks some. The sample has tens of thousands of clones, about 85% seen once. The source was peripheral blood, collected before neoadjuvant nivolumab, alone or with ipilimumab. Source of these receptors: an adult with non-small cell lung cancer.

The chain is built from TRBV5-1 and TRBJ2-3; D gene ambiguous. Between the trimmed V and J ends, which lost 0 bases and 1 base, there was a span of 12 bases. Germline CDR1 reads SGHRS; CDR2 reads YFSETQ. This CDR3 is built from 16 residues. CDR3 DNA: TGCGCCAGCAGCTTGGATGGTTCTAGAGGCACAGATACGCAGTATTTT. It yields the protein CASSLDGSRGTDTQYF.

This chain links TRBV18 with TRBJ2-2, with TRBD1 matching 7 bases. CDR3 size: 15 residues. Per germline, CDR1 KGHSH and CDR2 LQKENI. V gave up 5 bases and J gave up 0 bases; unmatched junction bases: 3. DNA for the CDR3: TGTGCCAGCTCAACAGGGGCCTCGAACACCGGGGAGCTGTTTTTT. Translation gives CASSTGASNTGELFF.